The T cell receptor (beta chain) described here comes from a study of cytomegalovirus exposure and HLA in healthy donors. Turning to the study itself: The 100 to 150 validation repertoires matched the approximately 700 first-cohort repertoires in platform, a later analysis reported. Study results and caveats: There were 150 to 200 TCR beta chains listed as cytomegalovirus-associated.

This clone was detected once. Antigen unknown. This CDR3 contains 16 residues. CDR1 is GTSNPN, CDR2 SVGIG, per germline (reference sequence). V lost 5 bases to trimming and J lost 1 base; unmatched junction nucleotides: 11. This table comes from immunoSEQ multiplex PCR, and its TCRdb copy is limited to in-frame clones, with some not included. This sample has about 92,000 clones, with about 93% found just once. Source material: PBMCs. The chain joins TRBV30 to TRBJ1-1; 9 nucleotides agree with TRBD1. The source is a woman aged 25 to 45 in good health and CMV-seropositive. Here the CDR3 reads CAWSNWKGQGNTEAFF. The CDR3 coding sequence is TGTGCCTGGTCAAACTGGAAGGGACAGGGGAACACTGAAGCTTTCTTT. The whole variable domain, filled in from reference TRBV30 and TRBJ1-1, reads SQTIHQWPATLVQPVGSPLSLECTVEGTSNPNLYWYRQAAGRGLQLLFYSVGIGQISSEVPQNLSASRPQDRQFILSSKKLLLSDSGFYLCAWSNWKGQGNTEAFFGQGTRLTVV.